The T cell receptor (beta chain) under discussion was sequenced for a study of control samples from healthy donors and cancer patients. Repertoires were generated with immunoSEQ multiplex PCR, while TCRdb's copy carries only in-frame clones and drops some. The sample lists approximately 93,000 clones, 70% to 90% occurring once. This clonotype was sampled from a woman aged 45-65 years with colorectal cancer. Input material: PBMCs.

In nucleotides, the CDR3 is TGCGCCAGCAGCTTGGGGTCTAGCCGCACAGATACGCAGTATTTT. Amino acids: CASSLGSSRTDTQYF. The chain employs TRBV5-1 and TRBJ2-3; weak D call: TRBD2 (5 bases). Trimming shortened V by 0 bases and J by 1 base, and 9 bases separated the two germline ends. Germline V CDR1 and CDR2: SGHRS, YFSETQ. The CDR3 has 15 residues.